Listed here are 13 T cell receptor beta chains from one sample, sequenced in a study of CD8+CD57+ T cells in acquired aplastic anemia. Genomic DNA, the template, was used for profiling of the TCR beta VDJ and CDR3. Via MiXCR, TCRdb re-called the reads, giving one row per CDR3 protein. The sample has some 150,000 distinct CDR3 sequences; roughly 40% are singletons. Specimen: sorted CD4+, CD8+, or CD8+CD57+ T cells (not recorded which) from PBMCs. The receptors were sampled from a human donor in good health, serving as a control.

This clonotype has more than one count but fewer than ten. V and J are TRBV15 and TRBJ2-1; a weak D match, TRBD2 (6 bases). Looked up from germline, CDR1 is LNHNV and CDR2 is YYDKDF (reference sequence). V dropped 0 bases and J dropped 2 bases, with 8 bases sitting between them. The CDR3 is made up of 15 amino acids. CDR3 protein: CATSRDWGAYNEQFF. CDR3 nucleotides: TGTGCCACCAGCAGAGATTGGGGGGCCTACAATGAGCAGTTCTTC.

About this clonotype: This sequence may be a read error, since a much larger clone differs from it by one base. Because it lacks the conserved phenylalanine or tryptophan at the end, this CDR3 is likely a read error. This chain uses TRBV5-1 with TRBJ1-1; no definite D call. The CDR3 covers 16 residues. The germline CDR1 and CDR2 sequences are SGHRS and YFSETQ. V lost 0 bases to trimming and J lost 1 base, with 13 bases between them. CDR3 nucleotides: TGCGCCAGCAGCTTGGAGCTTCGGCAGCGGAACACTGAAGCTTTCCTT. Translated: CASSLELRQRNTEAFL.

This clonotype was recorded at least ten times. This chain joins TRBV5-4 and TRBJ1-1; no clear D. V was clipped by 3 bases and J by 6 bases, with 15 bases between them. Germline values: CDR1 SGHNT, CDR2 YYREEE (reference sequence). The CDR3 is made up of 14 amino acids. CDR3 protein: CASSSVGKEAEAFF. CDR3 sequence (DNA): TGTGCCAGCAGCTCGGTAGGTAAGGAAGCTGAAGCTTTCTTT.

A note on this clonotype: The final CDR3 position lacks the conserved phenylalanine or tryptophan, pointing to a likely read error. This rearrangement joins TRBV7-2 to TRBJ1-1; TRBD1 might be the D (5 bases). The CDR3 length is 15 residues. Germline-derived CDR1 and CDR2 are SGHTA and FQGNSA. Between the trimmed V and J ends, which lost 5 bases and 4 bases, there was a span of 17 bases. The CDR3 DNA is TGTGCCAGCAGCCCCGGGGCAGGGAGGCGCACTGAAGCTTTCTCT. It yields the protein CASSPGAGRRTEAFS.

Comments on this clonotype: A read error is possible here, since a much larger clone lies one base away. The gene calls are TRBV11-1 and TRBJ2-2; weak D call: TRBD2 (6 bases). CDR3 length equals 16 residues. CDR1 and CDR2 (germline): SGHAT, FQDESV (reference sequence). CDR3 nucleotides: TGTGCCAGCAGCTTAACTCCCGGGGGAGACACCGGGGAGCTGTCTTTT. As protein: CASSLTPGGDTGELSF.

The CDR3 nucleotides are TGTGCCATCAGTCTTAGTGGCTCTGGAAACACCATATATTTT. Its translation is CAISLSGSGNTIYF. The V and J genes are TRBV10-3 and TRBJ1-3; D ambiguous. V lost 5 bases and J lost 0, with 8 bases in between. CDR1 ENHRY and CDR2 SYGVKD come from the germline V gene. The CDR3 totals 14 residues.

In the case of this clonotype: The conserved phenylalanine or tryptophan is not found at the CDR3 terminus, so this likely reflects a read error. This chain connects TRBV10-3 to TRBJ1-6; tentatively, D is TRBD1 (6 bases). V lost 8 bases, J lost 8 bases, and 16 bases lay in between. This CDR3 has 14 residues. CDR1 ENHRY and CDR2 SYGVKD come from the germline V gene. The CDR3 protein is CAIGGPRGHSPLHL. The CDR3 DNA reads TGTGCCATCGGTGGGCCCAGGGGACATTCACCCCTCCACCTT.

The chain is built from TRBV29-1 and TRBJ1-1, with a possible D match to TRBD1 (5 bases). The V end was cut by 1 base, the J end by 6 bases, with 12 bases between. CDR3 size: 13 residues. Germline lookup yields CDR1 SQVTM and CDR2 ANQGSEA. CDR3 sequence: CSVEGEKTAEAFF. As DNA, the CDR3 is TGCAGCGTTGAAGGGGAGAAGACAGCTGAAGCTTTCTTT.

The rearrangement links TRBV29-1 to TRBJ1-1; unclear D gene. V was cut by 7 bases and J by 4 bases, with 7 bases left in between. The CDR3 consists of 10 residues. Per germline, CDR1 SQVTM and CDR2 ANQGSEA. The CDR3 DNA is TGCAGCGCCCTGCGCACTGAAGCTTTCTTT. This codes for CSALRTEAFF.

V gene TRBV24-1 combines with J gene TRBJ2-1; 7 bases line up with TRBD2. The CDR3 is 15 amino acids. The V gene end was trimmed by 3 bases and the J gene end by 12 bases; junction bases not matched to a gene: 13. CDR1 is KGHDR and CDR2 is SFDVKD in the germline V gene. CDR3 sequence (DNA): TGTGCCACCAGTGATGGGCATAGGGAGGGTGTATGGCAGTTCTTC. This gives the protein CATSDGHREGVWQFF.

The sample holds one count of this clonotype. The chain couples TRBV20-1 to TRBJ1-2; the D gene is possibly TRBD1 (5 bases). V lost 6 bases, J lost 3 bases, and 14 bases lay in between. Germline V CDR1 and CDR2: DFQATT, SNEGSKA (reference sequence). The CDR3 is made up of 13 amino acids. In DNA, the CDR3 is TGCAGTGCCCAGCCAGGGTTGGACTATGGCTACACCTTC. Translation: CSAQPGLDYGYTF.

Of note for this clonotype: At one end, the junction sequence differs from germline, possibly due to a read error. The chain uses TRBV29-1 and TRBJ1-2; D gene uncertain. CDR3 length: 12 residues. From germline, CDR1 is SQVTM and CDR2 ANQGSEA. The chain's CDR3 is CSVEKPNYGYTF. CDR3 coding DNA: TGCAGCGTTGAAAAGCCTAATTATGGCTACACCTTC.

With regard to this clonotype: This may come from a read error, since a much larger clone is one base off. The rearrangement joins TRBV5-1 to TRBJ2-1; 13 bases match TRBD2. The J call may be faulty, since TRBJ2-7 better matches the DNA end. CDR1 SGHRS and CDR2 YFSETQ come from the germline V gene. The CDR3 covers 15 residues. CDR3 nucleotide sequence: TGCGCCAGCGGGACTAGCGGGACCTCCTACAATGAGCAGTACTTC. Its protein product is CASGTSGTSYNEQYF.